These 5 T cell receptor beta chains came from one sample sequenced in a study of long-term antiretroviral therapy in people with HIV. Runs used v3.0 of the immunoSEQ assay and were done at survey level. Clones were sequenced by immunoSEQ multiplex PCR, and TCRdb holds only the in-frame ones, with some missing. The sample holds 20,000 to 25,000 clones; 87% are singletons and the top ten take roughly 3.3%. Sequencing was performed on unsorted PBMCs, taken roughly 2.7 years after starting antiretroviral therapy. The receptors here all came from a woman aged 45-65 years with HIV.

The rearrangement links TRBV7-2 to TRBJ2-2, with D possibly TRBD1 on 6 matching bases. The CDR3 has 15 amino acids. V was shortened by 0 bases and J by 1 base, with 6 bases between the two germline ends. Germline CDR1 reads SGHTA; CDR2 reads FQGNSA. The CDR3 loop is CASSLAGQNTGELFF. CDR3 nucleotides: TGTGCCAGCAGCTTAGCGGGACAGAACACCGGGGAGCTGTTTTTT.

V and J are TRBV19 and TRBJ2-2; perhaps TRBD2 as D (6 bases). Germline CDR1 LNHDA, CDR2 SQIVND (reference sequence). The germline V and J ends were trimmed by 7 bases and 6 bases, with 18 bases remaining between them. The CDR3 spans 15 residues. CDR3 DNA sequence: TGTGCCAGTACCCCCTACACGGGAGAGCCCGGGGAGCTGTTTTTT. Protein sequence: CASTPYTGEPGELFF.

This clone was picked up one time. The V call is TRBV4-2, the J call TRBJ2-1; 11 nucleotides agree with TRBD2. Germline loops: CDR1 LGHNA, CDR2 YNFKEQ. Trimming took 4 bases from V and 0 from J; bases not matched to a gene: 8. There are 18 residues in the CDR3. CDR3 sequence: CASSPFPSGGSSYNEQFF. The CDR3 bases are TGTGCCAGCAGCCCATTCCCTAGCGGGGGGAGCTCCTACAATGAGCAGTTCTTC.

The chain links TRBV5-6 to TRBJ2-5; D uncertain. Germline CDR1 SGHDT, CDR2 YYEEEE. V lost 2 bases and J 4 bases, leaving 9 bases between the germline ends. This CDR3 is 13 amino acids long. CDR3 sequence reads: CASSFRVLETQYF. The DNA for the CDR3 is TGTGCCAGCAGCTTTAGGGTGTTAGAGACCCAGTACTTC.

V is TRBV15 and J is TRBJ1-5; the D is unclear. V gave up 1 base and J gave up 1 base, with 5 bases separating them. Germline V gene data show CDR1 as LNHNV and CDR2 as YYDKDF (reference sequence). The CDR3 has 14 residues. CDR3 coding DNA: TGTGCCACCAGCAGAGTTGAGAGCAATCAGCCCCAGCATTTT. This sequence encodes CATSRVESNQPQHF.